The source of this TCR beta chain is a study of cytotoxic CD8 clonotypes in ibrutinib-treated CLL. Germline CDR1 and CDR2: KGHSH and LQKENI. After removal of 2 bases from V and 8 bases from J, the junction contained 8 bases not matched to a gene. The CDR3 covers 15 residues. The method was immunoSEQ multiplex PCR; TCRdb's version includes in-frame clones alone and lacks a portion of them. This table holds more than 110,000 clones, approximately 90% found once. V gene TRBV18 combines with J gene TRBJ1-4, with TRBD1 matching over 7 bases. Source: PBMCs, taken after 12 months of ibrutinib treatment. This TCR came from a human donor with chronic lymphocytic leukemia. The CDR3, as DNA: TGTGCCAGCTCACCATCGACAGGGAGTCTCGAAAAACTGTTTTTT. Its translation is CASSPSTGSLEKLFF.